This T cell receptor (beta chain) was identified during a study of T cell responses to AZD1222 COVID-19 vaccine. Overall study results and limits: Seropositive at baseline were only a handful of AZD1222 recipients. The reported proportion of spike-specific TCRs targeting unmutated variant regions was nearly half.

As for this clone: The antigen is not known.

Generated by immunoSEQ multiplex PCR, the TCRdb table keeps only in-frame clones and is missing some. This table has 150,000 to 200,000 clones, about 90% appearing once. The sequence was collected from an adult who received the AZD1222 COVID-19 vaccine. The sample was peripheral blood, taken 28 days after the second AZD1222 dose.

For the CDR3, the DNA is TGTGCCAGCAGTGACAAGGGACGCAACTACGAGCAGTACTTC. The encoded protein is CASSDKGRNYEQYF. The chain is built from TRBV2 and TRBJ2-7; D possibly matches TRBD1 or TRBD2 (5 bases each). This CDR3 has 14 amino acids. V gave up 3 bases and J gave up 3 bases, with 12 bases separating them. Germline V gene sequence: CDR1 SNHLY, CDR2 FYNNEI.